One T cell receptor beta chain is described in this entry. These data originate in a study of blood T cell dynamics during melanoma immunotherapy. The sample's time point: week 3, after first cycle of checkpoint inhibitor. Clones were read by immunoSEQ multiplex PCR, and TCRdb kept only the in-frame ones, dropping some. Of approximately 6,300 clones listed, 88% were seen once; the top ten hold 5%. The source is a human donor with melanoma. The specimen was blood, collected from a patient treated with checkpoint blockade.

As DNA, the CDR3 is TGTGCTAGTGGTTTGGTAACGGGGCGAGTGGGCTATGGCTACACCTTC. Translated: CASGLVTGRVGYGYTF. The rearrangement links TRBV12-5 to TRBJ1-2; the D gene is possibly TRBD1 (5 bases). V was clipped by 0 bases and J by 4 bases, with 15 bases between them. CDR1 LGHNT and CDR2 FRNRAP come from the germline V gene. The CDR3 contains 16 residues.